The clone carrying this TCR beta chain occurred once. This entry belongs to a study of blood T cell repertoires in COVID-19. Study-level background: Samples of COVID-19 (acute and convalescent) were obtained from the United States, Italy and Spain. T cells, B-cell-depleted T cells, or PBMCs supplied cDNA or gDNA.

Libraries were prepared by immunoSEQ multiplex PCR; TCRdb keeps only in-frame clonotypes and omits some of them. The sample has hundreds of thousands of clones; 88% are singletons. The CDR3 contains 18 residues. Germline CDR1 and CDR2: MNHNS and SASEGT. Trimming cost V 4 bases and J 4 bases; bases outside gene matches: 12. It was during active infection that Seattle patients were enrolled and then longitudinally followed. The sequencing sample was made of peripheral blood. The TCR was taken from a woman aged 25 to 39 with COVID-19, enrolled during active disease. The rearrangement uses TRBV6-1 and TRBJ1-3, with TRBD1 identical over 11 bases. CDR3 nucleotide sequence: TGTGCCAGCAGTGCCGGGACAGGGGGAAATTTGGGAGGAAACACCATATATTTT. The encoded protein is CASSAGTGGNLGGNTIYF.